Listed here is a single T cell receptor beta chain. Antigen specificity is unknown. The assay was immunoSEQ multiplex PCR, and TCRdb's table has in-frame clones only and misses some. The profile shows about 78,000 clones, about nine tenths of them singletons. The data were taken from a study of T cell responses to AZD1222 COVID-19 vaccine. The study, taken as a whole, reports: Possibly, clonal diversity was underestimated; donors were largely white British and included more females.

Germline CDR1 SGHVS, CDR2 FNYEAQ. The CDR3 runs 15 residues. Deletions cut 1 base from V and 0 bases from J, with 10 bases between. The receptor was derived from an adult in good health. The chain uses TRBV7-6 and TRBJ2-7; possible D gene TRBD1, 5 bases. Specimen: peripheral blood, collected on day 0 of AZD1222 vaccination. The CDR3 nucleotides are TGTGCCAGCAGCTTAGAGGGTGACAGCTCCTACGAGCAGTACTTC. As protein: CASSLEGDSSYEQYF. Full variable domain (rest looked up from reference TRBV7-6 and TRBJ2-7): GAGVSQSPRYKVTKRGQDVALRCDPISGHVSLYWYRQALGQGPEFLTYFNYEAQQDKSGLPNDRFSAERPEGSISTLTIQRTEQRDSAMYRCASSLEGDSSYEQYFGPGTRLTVT.